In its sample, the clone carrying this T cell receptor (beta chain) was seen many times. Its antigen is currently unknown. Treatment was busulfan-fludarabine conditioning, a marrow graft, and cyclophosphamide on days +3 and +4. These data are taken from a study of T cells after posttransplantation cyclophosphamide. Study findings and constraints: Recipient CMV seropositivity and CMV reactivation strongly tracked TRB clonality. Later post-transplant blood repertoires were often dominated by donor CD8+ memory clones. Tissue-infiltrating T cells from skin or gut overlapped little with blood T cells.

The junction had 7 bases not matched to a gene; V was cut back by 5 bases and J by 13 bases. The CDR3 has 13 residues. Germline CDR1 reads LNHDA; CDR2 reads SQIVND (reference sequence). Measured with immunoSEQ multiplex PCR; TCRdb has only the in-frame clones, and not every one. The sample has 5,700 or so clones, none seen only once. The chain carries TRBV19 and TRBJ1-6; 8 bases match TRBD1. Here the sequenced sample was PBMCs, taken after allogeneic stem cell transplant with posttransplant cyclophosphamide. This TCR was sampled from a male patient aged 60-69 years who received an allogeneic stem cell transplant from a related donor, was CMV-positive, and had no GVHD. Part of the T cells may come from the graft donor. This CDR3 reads CASSYGQGGPLHF. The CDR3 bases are TGTGCCAGTAGTTACGGACAGGGAGGGCCCCTCCACTTT. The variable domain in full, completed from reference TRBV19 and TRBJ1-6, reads DGGITQSPKYLFRKEGQNVTLSCEQNLNHDAMYWYRQDPGQGLRLIYYSQIVNDFQKGDIAEGYSVSREKKESFPLTVTSAQKNPTAFYLCASSYGQGGPLHFGNGTRLTVT.